What follows describes a single T cell receptor beta chain. This sample stems from a study of human versus mouse CDR3 diversity and MHC coevolution. TCRdb keeps only in-frame clones here, not all; method: immunoSEQ multiplex PCR. The table includes more than 60,000 clones, around 93% detected once. Cells were CD45RO-negative CD62L-positive naive CD4 T cells sorted from PBMCs. J was trimmed by 4 bases and V by 4 bases; bases with no gene match: 4. There are 13 residues in the CDR3. Germline CDR1 reads SGHDT; CDR2 reads YYEEEE. The receptor was isolated from a person aged 30 to 69 in good health. This sequence joins TRBV5-6 and TRBJ1-2; 7 bases match TRBD1. Sequenced: naive CD4+ T cells from blood. Subset reported: CD45RO-negative CD62L-positive naive CD4 T cells. Written as DNA, the CDR3 is TGTGCCAGCAGCCCGGGACAGACCTATGGCTACACCTTC. This encodes CASSPGQTYGYTF.